The 26 T cell receptor beta chains given below trace back to one sample, sequenced in a study of regulatory T cells in long-lasting Graves disease. Indicated time point: persistent/refractory GD, antithyroid drugs over 5 years with positive TRAb. PBMCs were the source of the RNA used for TCR sequencing. Investigators prepared the TCR beta libraries by applying iRepertoire HTBI primers and Arm-PCR of CDR3 regions. One entry per CDR3 protein, called by TCRdb with MiXCR from the multiplex PCR reads. The data hold about 450,000 distinct CDR3 sequences, with about a quarter observed a single time. Material: peripheral blood mononuclear cells (PBMCs), obtained when the disease was refractory, from a patient treated with antithyroid drugs. These receptors all stem from a female donor with Graves disease.

In this sample, this clonotype turned up a few times. This chain connects TRBV2 to TRBJ2-7; 8 nucleotides match TRBD2. V lost 6 bases, J lost 4 bases, and 14 bases stayed unmatched. CDR3 length: 16 amino acids. CDR1 SNHLY and CDR2 FYNNEI come from the germline V gene. CDR3 in DNA: TGTGCCAGCAGCGGGCCAGGTGCGAGCGGGAGTTACGAGCAGTACTTC. Translating it yields CASSGPGASGSYEQYF.

This clonotype was seen only a few times. The chain is built from TRBV5-6 and TRBJ2-2; 9 bases map to TRBD1. The CDR3 runs to 16 residues. Germline CDR1 is SGHDT and CDR2 is YYEEEE. The junction had 8 bases not matched to a gene; V was cut back by 4 bases and J by 4 bases. CDR3 bases: TGTGCCAGCAGCCTAGGGACAGGGCGAGGCACCGGGGAGCTGTTTTTT. Its translation: CASSLGTGRGTGELFF.

This clonotype was recorded only once. The chain is built from TRBV6-1 and TRBJ2-2, with 12 positions matching TRBD2. V trimming: 8 bases; J trimming: 5 bases; junction bases outside the gene matches: 6. The germline CDR1 and CDR2 sequences are MNHNS and SASEGT. The CDR3 contains 15 residues. The CDR3 loop is CASCRTSGMTGELFF. CDR3 DNA sequence: TGTGCCAGCTGCCGGACTAGCGGGATGACCGGGGAGCTGTTTTTT.

This clonotype came up a few times. V and J are TRBV27 and TRBJ1-5; the match to TRBD1 covers 9 bases. Germline V gene sequence: CDR1 MNHEY, CDR2 SMNVEV (reference sequence). The length of the CDR3 is 17 residues. J lost 0 bases, V lost 6 bases, and 9 bases had no gene match. The CDR3: CASRNNRGQYSNQPQHF. In DNA, the CDR3 is TGTGCCAGCAGGAATAACAGGGGGCAATATAGCAATCAGCCCCAGCATTTT.

This clonotype was seen a few times. The chain uses TRBV7-3 and TRBJ2-7, with 7 bases lining up with TRBD1. The CDR3 covers 14 residues. V shed 1 base and J 6 bases; nucleotides not matched to a gene: 6. Looked up from germline, CDR1 is SGHTA and CDR2 is FQGTGA. As DNA, the CDR3 is TGTGCCAGCAGCTTAAACAGGGGTAAGAGCGAGCAGTACTTC. Protein: CASSLNRGKSEQYF.

The genes are TRBV13 and TRBJ2-7; D is perhaps TRBD2 (6 bases). Germline CDR1 and CDR2: PRHDT and FYEKMQ (reference sequence). Trimming took 4 bases from V and 0 from J, leaving 10 bases between them. The CDR3 has 14 residues. CDR3 sequence: CASSWFGGSYEQYF. CDR3 nucleotide sequence: TGTGCCAGCAGCTGGTTCGGGGGCTCCTACGAGCAGTACTTC.

The chain couples TRBV24-1 to TRBJ2-3; 8 bases are a match to TRBD2. CDR1 and CDR2 from the germline V gene are KGHDR and SFDVKD. This CDR3 contains 16 residues. The trim removed 3 bases at V and 2 bases at J, leaving 6 bases unmatched. CDR3 bases: TGTGCCACCAGTGATGACACTAGCGGCGTCACAGATACGCAGTATTTT. Its protein is CATSDDTSGVTDTQYF.

V usage is TRBV6-1 and J usage is TRBJ1-6, with TRBD1 matching 7 bases. V gave up 6 bases and J gave up 0 bases; unmatched junction bases: 11. CDR3 length: 18 residues. Per germline, CDR1 MNHNS and CDR2 SASEGT. This CDR3 is CASRDPGQFSSYNSPLHF. Here the CDR3 DNA reads TGTGCCAGCAGGGACCCGGGACAGTTTAGCTCCTATAATTCACCCCTCCACTTT.

This clonotype was observed at least ten times. The gene calls are TRBV6-1 and TRBJ2-7; no firm D call. CDR1 is MNHNS and CDR2 is SASEGT in the germline V gene. The germline V and J ends were trimmed by 6 bases and 3 bases, with 15 bases remaining between them. This CDR3 region has 14 residues. CDR3 in DNA: TGTGCCAGCAGGGTAACACCTCCCCGCTACGAGCAGTACTTC. Amino acids: CASRVTPPRYEQYF.

This clonotype was detected many times. The rearrangement links TRBV20-1 to TRBJ2-7, with 7 bases lining up with TRBD2. This CDR3 comprises 16 residues. From germline, CDR1 is DFQATT and CDR2 SNEGSKA (reference sequence). J was trimmed by 1 base and V by 4 bases; bases with no gene match: 13. Here the CDR3 DNA reads TGCAGTGCTACAACTCTCGGACTAGTCTGGTCCTACGAGCAGTACTTC. The encoded protein is CSATTLGLVWSYEQYF.

This sequence joins TRBV16 and TRBJ2-7; 7 bases line up with TRBD2. In germline, CDR1 is KGHSY, CDR2 FQNENV. The length of the CDR3 is 17 residues. The trim removed 0 bases at V and 3 bases at J, leaving 11 bases unmatched. As DNA, the CDR3 is TGTGCCAGCAGCCAATCTGGGAGGGGCCCAGGGCTCTACGAGCAGTACTTC. It encodes CASSQSGRGPGLYEQYF.

The chain combines TRBV30 with TRBJ2-7; no firm D call. Germline values: CDR1 GTSNPN, CDR2 SVGIG (reference sequence). The CDR3 totals 14 residues. V dropped 4 bases and J dropped 4 bases, with 17 bases sitting between them. The CDR3 here is CAWISPGPMYEQYF. CDR3 coding DNA: TGTGCCTGGATCTCCCCCGGACCGATGTACGAGCAGTACTTC.

This clonotype was counted between two and nine times. V is TRBV7-9 and J is TRBJ1-1, with 7 bases lining up with TRBD1. Germline CDR1 is SEHNR and CDR2 is FQNEAQ (reference sequence). The CDR3 sequence is 17 residues long. J gave up 3 bases and V 3 bases, and 13 bases lay outside the gene matches. This chain's CDR3 is CASSLGLSFGTDTEAFF. CDR3 DNA: TGTGCCAGCAGCTTGGGTCTATCTTTTGGGACAGACACTGAAGCTTTCTTT.

CDR3 sequence reads: CASTSRGRGERRKDSNQPQHF. The CDR3 region has the DNA TGTGCCAGCACCTCGCGTGGGAGAGGGGAGAGGAGAAAAGATAGCAATCAGCCCCAGCATTTT. The genes are TRBV7-3 and TRBJ1-5, with D perhaps matching TRBD1 (5 bases). Trimming took 7 bases from V and 0 from J, leaving 31 bases between them. Germline V gives CDR1 SGHTA, CDR2 FQGTGA. The CDR3 loop spans 21 amino acids.

This clonotype was counted many times. This chain joins TRBV12-3 or TRBV12-4 and TRBJ2-5; D not certain. The germline V and J ends were trimmed by 5 bases and 3 bases, with 7 bases remaining between them. CDR3 length: 12 residues. The CDR3 loop reads CASSTWEETQYF. CDR3 in DNA: TGTGCCAGCAGTACATGGGAAGAGACCCAGTACTTC.

The chain carries TRBV19 and TRBJ1-2; 9 bases are shared with TRBD1. CDR3 length equals 14 residues. CDR1 and CDR2 from the germline V gene are LNHDA and SQIVND (reference sequence). The V segment lost 3 bases and the J segment 8 bases; nucleotides outside the gene matches: 7. In nucleotides, the CDR3 is TGTGCCAGTAGTATCTCAACAGGGGGCGGAGGCTACACCTTC. As protein: CASSISTGGGGYTF.

J is TRBJ2-5 and V is TRBV7-2; weak D call: TRBD2 (6 bases). Between the trimmed V and J ends, which lost 4 bases and 2 bases, there was a span of 14 bases. The CDR3 runs to 15 residues. Germline CDR1 SGHTA, CDR2 FQGNSA. This chain's CDR3 is CASSYSAGSQETQYF. The CDR3 DNA reads as TGTGCCAGCAGCTACTCCGCGGGAAGTCAAGAGACCCAGTACTTC. The variable domain in full, with the rest retrieved from reference TRBV7-2 and TRBJ2-5, is GAGVSQSPSNKVTEKGKDVELRCDPISGHTALYWYRQSLGQGLEFLIYFQGNSAPDKSGLPSDRFSAERTGGSVSTLTIQRTQQEDSAVYLCASSYSAGSQETQYFGPGTRLLVL.

V gene TRBV10-3 combines with J gene TRBJ2-2; TRBD2 matches at 15 bases. This CDR3 is built from 17 residues. Germline CDR1 is ENHRY and CDR2 is SYGVKD. J gave up 7 bases and V 3 bases, and 6 bases lay outside the gene matches. The CDR3 bases are TGTGCCATCAGTGAATTCAGGACTAGCGGGAGGGGCGGGGAGCTGTTTTTT. Its protein product is CAISEFRTSGRGGELFF.

This clonotype was picked up many times. The chain joins TRBV7-2 to TRBJ1-5; the match to TRBD1 covers 10 bases. Germline trimming cut 3 bases from V and 5 bases from J; bases unmatched to any gene: 10. This CDR3 region has 17 residues. CDR1 SGHTA and CDR2 FQGNSA come from the germline V gene. The chain's CDR3 is CASSFDRGRAGHQPQHF. The CDR3 DNA follows: TGTGCCAGCAGCTTTGACAGGGGGCGTGCGGGTCATCAGCCCCAGCATTTT.

The rearrangement joins TRBV20-1 to TRBJ2-4; TRBD2 matches 10 bases. Trimming cost V 0 bases and J 0 bases; bases outside gene matches: 17. Germline loops: CDR1 DFQATT, CDR2 SNEGSKA (reference sequence). The CDR3 length is 21 residues. The CDR3 region is CSARDDRPSGRRLLAKNIQYF. CDR3 bases: TGCAGTGCTAGAGATGATCGGCCTAGCGGGAGACGCTTACTAGCCAAAAACATTCAGTACTTC.

This clonotype was counted many times. This rearrangement joins TRBV13 to TRBJ1-2, with 7 nucleotides matching TRBD1. The J segment lost 6 bases and the V segment lost 5 bases, leaving 15 bases of the junction unmatched. Germline CDR1 PRHDT, CDR2 FYEKMQ (reference sequence). The CDR3 extends over 16 amino acids. CDR3 in DNA: TGTGCCAGCAGCGCCGCCTGGACAGGAAAAGAGGATGGCTACACCTTC. Translated, it gives CASSAAWTGKEDGYTF.

This clonotype was seen ten or more times. This rearrangement joins TRBV28 to TRBJ2-7, with D possibly TRBD2 on 5 matching bases. Trimming removed 2 bases from V and 5 bases from J, with 10 bases in between. The germline V gene encodes CDR1 MDHEN and CDR2 SYDVKM. The length of the CDR3 is 13 residues. The CDR3, as DNA: TGTGCCAGCAGTTTACCCGGGATTAACGAGCAGTACTTC. It translates to CASSLPGINEQYF.

This clonotype was detected only a few times. The chain recombines TRBV7-2 with TRBJ2-7; 7 positions match TRBD1. There are 14 residues in the CDR3. The V segment lost 3 bases and the J segment 3 bases; nucleotides outside the gene matches: 5. Germline assignment: CDR1 SGHTA and CDR2 FQGNSA. The CDR3 DNA sequence: TGTGCCAGCAGCTTCCCCGGGACAGACTACGAGCAGTACTTC. This gives the protein CASSFPGTDYEQYF.

This chain links TRBV5-1 with TRBJ1-4; D is unclear. Germline V gene data show CDR1 as SGHRS and CDR2 as YFSETQ. The CDR3 runs 16 residues. The V and J ends lost 4 bases and 1 base respectively, with 14 bases between them. This CDR3 reads CASSLIALGTNEKLFF. As DNA, the CDR3 is TGCGCCAGCAGCCTCATAGCCCTAGGAACTAATGAAAAACTGTTTTTT.

This clonotype was counted ten times or more. The chain uses TRBV28 and TRBJ1-4, with a weak D call TRBD1 (6 bases). V lost 10 bases and J lost 7, with 19 bases in between. The CDR3 consists of 14 residues. Germline V gene lookup returns CDR1 MDHEN and CDR2 SYDVKM. The CDR3 DNA sequence: TGTGCCACCCAAACGGGGGCGGTCTCTGAAAAACTGTTTTTT. It is translated as CATQTGAVSEKLFF.

The V call is TRBV14, the J call TRBJ2-5; D is uncertain. CDR3 length equals 16 residues. Germline V gene sequence: CDR1 SGHDN, CDR2 FVKESK. V was clipped by 2 bases and J by 5 bases, with 18 bases between them. The DNA of the CDR3 is TGTGCCAGCAGCCAAAGACCAGCGCGTCCCTGGGAGACCCAGTACTTC. Its protein product is CASSQRPARPWETQYF.